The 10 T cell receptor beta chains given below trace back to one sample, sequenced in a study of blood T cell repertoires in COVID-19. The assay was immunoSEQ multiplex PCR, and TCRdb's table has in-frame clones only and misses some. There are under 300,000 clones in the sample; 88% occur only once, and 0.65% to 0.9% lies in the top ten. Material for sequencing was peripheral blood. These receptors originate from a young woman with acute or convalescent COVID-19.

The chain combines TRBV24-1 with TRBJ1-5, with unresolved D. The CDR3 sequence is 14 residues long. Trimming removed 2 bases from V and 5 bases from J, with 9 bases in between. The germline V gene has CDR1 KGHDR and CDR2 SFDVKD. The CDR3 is CATSDYGSYQPQHF. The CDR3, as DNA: TGTGCCACCAGTGATTACGGGTCTTATCAGCCCCAGCATTTT.

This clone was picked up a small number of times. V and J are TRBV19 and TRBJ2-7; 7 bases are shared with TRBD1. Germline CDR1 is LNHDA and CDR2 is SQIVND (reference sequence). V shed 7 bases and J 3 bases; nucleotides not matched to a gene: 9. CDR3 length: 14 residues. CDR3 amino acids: CASKPSGGHYEQYF. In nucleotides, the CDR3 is TGTGCCAGTAAACCCTCAGGGGGACACTACGAGCAGTACTTC.

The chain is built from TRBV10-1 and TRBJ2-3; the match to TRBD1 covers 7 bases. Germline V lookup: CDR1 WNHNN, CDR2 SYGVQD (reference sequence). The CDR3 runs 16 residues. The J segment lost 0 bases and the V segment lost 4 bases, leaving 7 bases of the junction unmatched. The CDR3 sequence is CASSVLGTASTDTQYF. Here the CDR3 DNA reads TGCGCCAGCAGTGTACTGGGGACAGCTAGCACAGATACGCAGTATTTT.

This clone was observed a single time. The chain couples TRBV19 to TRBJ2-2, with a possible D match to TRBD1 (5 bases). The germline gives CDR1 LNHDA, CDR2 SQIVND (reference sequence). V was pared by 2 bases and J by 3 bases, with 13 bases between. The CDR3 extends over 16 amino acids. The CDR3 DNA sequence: TGTGCCAGTAGTATAAGTCAGGGTAGGGACACCGGGGAGCTGTTTTTT. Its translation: CASSISQGRDTGELFF. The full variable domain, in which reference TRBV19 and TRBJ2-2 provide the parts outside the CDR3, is DGGITQSPKYLFRKEGQNVTLSCEQNLNHDAMYWYRQDPGQGLRLIYYSQIVNDFQKGDIAEGYSVSREKKESFPLTVTSAQKNPTAFYLCASSISQGRDTGELFFGEGSRLTVL.

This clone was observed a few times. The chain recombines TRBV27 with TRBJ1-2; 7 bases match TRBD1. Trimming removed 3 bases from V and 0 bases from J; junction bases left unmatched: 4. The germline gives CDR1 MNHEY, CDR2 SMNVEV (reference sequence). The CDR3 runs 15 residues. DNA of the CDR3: TGTGCCAGCAGTTTGACAGGGAGGACTAACTATGGCTACACCTTC. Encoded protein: CASSLTGRTNYGYTF.

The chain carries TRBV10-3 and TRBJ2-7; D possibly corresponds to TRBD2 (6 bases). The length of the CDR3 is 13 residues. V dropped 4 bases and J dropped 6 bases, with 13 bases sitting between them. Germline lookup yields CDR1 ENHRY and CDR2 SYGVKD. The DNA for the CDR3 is TGTGCCATCAGTGTCGGGAGTAGCTTCGAGCAGTACTTC. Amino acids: CAISVGSSFEQYF.

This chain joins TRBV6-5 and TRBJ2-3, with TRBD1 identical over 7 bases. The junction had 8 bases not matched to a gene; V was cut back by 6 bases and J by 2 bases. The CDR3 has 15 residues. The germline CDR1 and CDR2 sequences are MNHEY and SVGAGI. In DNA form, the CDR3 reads TGTGCCAGCAGACTCGACAGGGCCTTCACAGATACGCAGTATTTT. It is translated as CASRLDRAFTDTQYF.

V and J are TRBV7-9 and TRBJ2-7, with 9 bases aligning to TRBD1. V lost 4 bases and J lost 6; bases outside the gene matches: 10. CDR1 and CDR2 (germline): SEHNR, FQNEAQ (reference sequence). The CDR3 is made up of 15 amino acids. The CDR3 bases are TGTGCCAGCAGCTCCCGGGACAGGGACGGGTCCGAGCAGTACTTC. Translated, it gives CASSSRDRDGSEQYF.

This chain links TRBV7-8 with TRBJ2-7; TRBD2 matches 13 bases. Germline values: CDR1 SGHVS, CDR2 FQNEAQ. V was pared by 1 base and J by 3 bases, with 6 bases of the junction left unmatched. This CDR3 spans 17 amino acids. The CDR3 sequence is CASSLGLAGGFNYEQYF. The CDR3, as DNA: TGTGCCAGCAGCTTAGGACTAGCGGGAGGTTTTAACTACGAGCAGTACTTC.

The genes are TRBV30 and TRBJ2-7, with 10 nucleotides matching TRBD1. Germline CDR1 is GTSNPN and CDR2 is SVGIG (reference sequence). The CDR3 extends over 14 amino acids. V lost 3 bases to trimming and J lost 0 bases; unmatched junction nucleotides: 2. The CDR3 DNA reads TGTGCCTGGAGGGGACAGGGGAGCTCCTACGAGCAGTACTTC. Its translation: CAWRGQGSSYEQYF. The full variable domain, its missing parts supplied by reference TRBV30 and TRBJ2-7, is SQTIHQWPATLVQPVGSPLSLECTVEGTSNPNLYWYRQAAGRGLQLLFYSVGIGQISSEVPQNLSASRPQDRQFILSSKKLLLSDSGFYLCAWRGQGSSYEQYFGPGTRLTVT.